This note documents a single T cell receptor (beta chain) sequence. The antigen remains undetermined. These data are taken from a study of lymphopenia after photon versus proton radiotherapy. V was trimmed by 10 bases and J by 0 bases, leaving 13 bases between them. This CDR3 comprises 13 residues. The V gene's germline CDR1 is MGHDK and CDR2 SYGVNS. Whole-study results and caveats: Under photons, naive T cells and diversity fell while effector/memory populations rose. In patients who died, overall survival fell as post-nadir TCR diversity dropped more. After lymphocyte nadir, photon-treated repertoires showed oligoclonal expansion, especially CD8+ Temra.

Assay: immunoSEQ multiplex PCR; the TCRdb copy retains only in-frame clones and omits some. Among 68,000 or so clones, roughly 90% were seen once, and the ten largest hold approximately 2.6%. The chain employs TRBV25-1 and TRBJ2-7, with D maybe TRBD1 (5 bases). The receptor's source is a woman aged 70-85 years with pancreatic cancer. Sequencing used peripheral blood, obtained from a patient treated with photon-based radiotherapy. CDR3 DNA sequence: TGTGCCACCGCCTCCGACAGCTCCTACGAGCAGTACTTC. It translates to CATASDSSYEQYF.